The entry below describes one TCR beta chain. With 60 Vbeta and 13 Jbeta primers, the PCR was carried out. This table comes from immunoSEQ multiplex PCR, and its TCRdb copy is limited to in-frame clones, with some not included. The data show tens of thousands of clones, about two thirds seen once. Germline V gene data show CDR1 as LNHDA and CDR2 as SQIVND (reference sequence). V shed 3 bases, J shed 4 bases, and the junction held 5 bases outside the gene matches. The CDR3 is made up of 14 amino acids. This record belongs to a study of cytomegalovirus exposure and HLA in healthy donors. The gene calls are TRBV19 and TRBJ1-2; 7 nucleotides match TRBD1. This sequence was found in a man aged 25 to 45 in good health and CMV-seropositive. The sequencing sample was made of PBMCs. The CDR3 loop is CASSIEGQSYGYTF. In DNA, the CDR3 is TGTGCCAGTAGTATTGAGGGACAGAGCTATGGCTACACCTTC.